One sample yielded the 31 T cell receptor beta chains listed below, sequenced in a study of human T cells and chemical hapten exposure. TCRdb passed the RACE reads through MiXCR, listing each CDR3 protein once. The sample includes 380,000 or so distinct CDR3 sequences, more than 4.5% of them seen just once. Sample time point: patch test 1, 2 weeks after DPC sensitization. Indicated treatment: therapeutic diphenylcyclopropenone sensitization with weekly scalp DPC. The source was whole blood, collected in connection with sensitization to the hapten diphenylcyclopropenone (DPC). Receptors were obtained from a woman between 50 and 59 years old with alopecia areata. Some clones in this sample may be carry-over from other donors' samples.

This clonotype was detected many times. Likely a read error: the CDR3 ends without its conserved phenylalanine or tryptophan. The DNA is omitted, as the CDR3 cannot be located on it reliably, and the CDR3 follows TCRdb's listing. The chain is built from TRBV29-1 and TRBJ1-1. In germline, CDR1 is SQVTM, CDR2 ANQGSEA. Both ends counted, the CDR3 spans 11 residues. The CDR3 loop is CSVEDDVTPTL.

The table lists this clonotype with a few counts. The CDR3 region has the DNA TGTGCCAGCAGTATTGTCGGGGGCCTCTCCTACGAGCAGTACTTC. This translates into CASSIVGGLSYEQYF. The chain has TRBV6-1 and TRBJ2-7, with D perhaps matching TRBD1 or TRBD2 (6 bases each). Germline lookup yields CDR1 MNHNS and CDR2 SASEGT. This CDR3 region has 15 residues. Trimming left V 5 bases short and J 0 bases short, with 14 bases between.

As for this clonotype: A much larger clone is a single base away; this may be a read error. This chain uses TRBV14 with TRBJ2-3, with D maybe TRBD2 (6 bases). Germline CDR1 and CDR2: SGHDN and FVKESK. The length of the CDR3 is 11 residues. DNA of the CDR3: TGTGCCACCAGCCTGGGACTTATCCAGTATTTT. Translation gives CATSLGLIQYF.

The chain uses TRBV4-2 and TRBJ1-1, with D unclear. Trimming shortened V by 5 bases and J by 8 bases, and 12 bases separated the two germline ends. The CDR3 loop spans 12 amino acids. CDR1 LGHNA and CDR2 YNFKEQ come from the germline V gene. CDR3 coding DNA: TGTGCCAGCAGCAGTGTTGACTCGGAAGCTTTCTTT. It is translated as CASSSVDSEAFF.

The chain couples TRBV24-1 to TRBJ2-3; weak D call: TRBD2 (5 bases). Germline values: CDR1 KGHDR, CDR2 SFDVKD. V was shortened by 1 base and J by 6 bases, with 13 bases between the two germline ends. The CDR3 has 15 amino acids. The CDR3 reads CATSDFKGVADTQYF. CDR3 sequence (DNA): TGTGCCACCAGTGATTTCAAGGGTGTAGCGGATACGCAGTATTTT.

This clonotype showed up many times. The chain employs TRBV6-2 or TRBV6-3 and TRBJ2-2; tentatively, D is TRBD1 (6 bases). The CDR3 extends over 14 amino acids. The germline gives CDR1 MNHEY, CDR2 SVGEGT. The V and J ends lost 7 bases and 0 bases respectively, with 9 bases between them. CDR3 nucleotides: TGTGCCAGCATGGGGGCTGCGAACACCGGGGAGCTGTTTTTT. Amino acids: CASMGAANTGELFF.

This clonotype has at least ten counts. An end of the junction does not agree with germline; a read error may underlie this. This chain connects TRBV29-1 to TRBJ1-1; D gene unclear. Germline CDR1 is SQVTM and CDR2 is ANQGSEA. This CDR3 is built from 9 residues. This CDR3 reads CSVEPTKLF. In nucleotides, the CDR3 is TGCAGCGTTGAGCCCACGAAGTTATTT.

This clonotype was recorded many times. J is TRBJ2-7 and V is TRBV5-1; D gene uncertain. The CDR3 is made up of 13 amino acids. In germline, CDR1 is SGHRS, CDR2 YFSETQ. Trimming took off 1 base at V and 0 bases at J, with 5 bases between the two ends. CDR3 sequence: CASSLTLSYEQYF. As DNA, the CDR3 is TGCGCCAGCAGCTTGACCCTCTCCTACGAGCAGTACTTC.

This clonotype was found many times. The genes are TRBV3-1 and TRBJ2-3; TRBD2 agrees at 14 bases. Germline assignment: CDR1 LGHDT and CDR2 YNNKEL (reference sequence). The V segment lost 5 bases and the J segment 7 bases; nucleotides outside the gene matches: 5. CDR3 length: 15 amino acids. The CDR3 region is CASSSGTSGRNTQYF. The DNA of the CDR3 is TGTGCCAGCAGCTCCGGGACTAGCGGGAGAAATACGCAGTATTTT.

At least ten counts were recorded for this clonotype. This rearrangement joins TRBV29-1 to TRBJ2-1; D might be TRBD2 (7 bases). Trimming took off 1 base at V and 8 bases at J, with 18 bases between the two ends. The CDR3 is 15 residues long. Germline-derived CDR1 and CDR2 are SQVTM and ANQGSEA. CDR3 in amino acids: CSVEGGDGGGDEQFF. The DNA of the CDR3 is TGCAGCGTTGAAGGTGGGGACGGCGGGGGCGATGAGCAGTTCTTC.

This clonotype was recorded at least ten times. The V and J genes are TRBV20-1 and TRBJ2-1; D is ambiguous. Germline lookup yields CDR1 DFQATT and CDR2 SNEGSKA (reference sequence). The CDR3 runs to 10 residues. The CDR3 loop is CSSHGNEQFF. The CDR3 DNA follows: TGCAGCTCCCACGGCAATGAGCAGTTCTTC.

The rearrangement links TRBV7-9 to TRBJ2-3, with a weak D call TRBD1 (5 bases). Deletions cut 11 bases from V and 5 bases from J, with 8 bases between. Germline CDR1 and CDR2: SEHNR and FQNEAQ (reference sequence). The CDR3 sequence is 10 residues long. As DNA, the CDR3 is TGTGCCGCTAGGGGAGATACGCAGTATTTT. Translated, it gives CAARGDTQYF.

This clonotype was detected only a few times. The J gene is TRBJ2-3, the V gene TRBV4-3; TRBD1 matches at 10 bases. CDR3 length: 17 amino acids. Germline V lookup: CDR1 LGHNA, CDR2 YSLEER. Unmatched junction bases numbered 3, after V lost 0 bases and J lost 0 bases. The CDR3 nucleotides read TGCGCCAGCAGCCAAGAGGGACAGGGGATGAGCACAGATACGCAGTATTTT. Translated, it gives CASSQEGQGMSTDTQYF.

V gene TRBV18 combines with J gene TRBJ2-1; TRBD1 matches at 8 bases. The CDR3 extends over 15 amino acids. Germline trimming cut 5 bases from V and 1 base from J; bases unmatched to any gene: 4. Germline CDR1 is KGHSH and CDR2 is LQKENI. CDR3 in DNA: TGTGCCAGCTCAGGCAGGACAGGGTCCTACAATGAGCAGTTCTTC. Its protein is CASSGRTGSYNEQFF.

V and J are TRBV12-3 or TRBV12-4 and TRBJ1-3; the D gene is possibly TRBD1 (6 bases). CDR3 length: 15 amino acids. Trimming pared 6 bases from V and 3 bases from J, leaving 15 bases between. The CDR3 region is CASRSRGGYGNTIYF. CDR3 coding DNA: TGTGCCAGCAGGAGCAGGGGTGGCTATGGAAACACCATATATTTT.

This clonotype turned up a few times. This chain uses TRBV20-1 with TRBJ2-3; no clear D gene. Per the germline V gene, CDR1 is DFQATT and CDR2 is SNEGSKA (reference sequence). V was shortened by 1 base and J by 0 bases, with 14 bases between the two germline ends. This CDR3 region has 16 residues. The CDR3 is CSARGIGSPSTDTQYF. The CDR3 region has the DNA TGCAGTGCTAGAGGTATAGGCTCCCCTAGCACAGATACGCAGTATTTT.

The chain links TRBV19 to TRBJ1-5, with D possibly being TRBD1 (6 bases). The CDR3 has 16 residues. Germline values: CDR1 LNHDA, CDR2 SQIVND (reference sequence). V lost 5 bases and J 1 base, leaving 15 bases between the germline ends. DNA of the CDR3: TGTGCCAGTAGTCTACAGGGTGGTGCCAGCAATCAGCCCCAGCATTTT. It yields the protein CASSLQGGASNQPQHF.

This clonotype was detected only a few times. This chain links TRBV7-9 with TRBJ2-3, with D unresolved. The germline V gene encodes CDR1 SEHNR and CDR2 FQNEAQ (reference sequence). This CDR3 contains 13 residues. Deletions cut 6 bases from V and 3 bases from J, with 10 bases between. CDR3 sequence: CASRAKGTDTQYF. The CDR3 coding sequence is TGTGCCAGCAGGGCTAAAGGAACAGATACGCAGTATTTT.

The chain combines TRBV6-2 or TRBV6-3 with TRBJ1-4; tentatively, D is TRBD1 (5 bases). The CDR3 extends over 16 amino acids. Trimming stripped 2 bases from V and 8 bases from J, with 18 bases between. Germline V CDR1 and CDR2: MNHEY, SVGEGT. The CDR3 sequence is CASSYGAGPEHEKLFF. CDR3 sequence (DNA): TGTGCCAGCAGTTACGGGGCCGGCCCGGAGCACGAAAAACTGTTTTTT.

This clonotype has at least ten counts. This chain links TRBV10-2 with TRBJ1-2; D gene unclear. Germline V gives CDR1 WSHSY, CDR2 SAAADI. Trimming removed 2 bases at V and 4 bases at J, with 8 bases between. This CDR3 region has 13 residues. This chain's CDR3 is CASSEARLYGYTF. CDR3 DNA: TGCGCCAGCAGTGAGGCCAGGCTCTATGGCTACACCTTC.

The J gene is TRBJ1-3, the V gene TRBV20-1; 7 bases align to TRBD1. The CDR3 is 15 residues long. V trimming: 1 base; J trimming: 4 bases; junction bases outside the gene matches: 7. CDR1 is DFQATT, CDR2 SNEGSKA, per germline (reference sequence). The CDR3 nucleotides are TGCAGTGCTAGAGTAAGGGGGCTGGCGGGAAACACCATATATTTT. This encodes CSARVRGLAGNTIYF.

The table lists this clonotype with a few counts. The rearrangement links TRBV6-2 or TRBV6-3 to TRBJ2-6, with 10 bases identical to TRBD1. V dropped 2 bases and J dropped 0; count of bases not matched to a gene: 7. Germline loops: CDR1 MNHEY, CDR2 SVGEGT. The CDR3 runs 19 residues. Here the CDR3 reads CASSYERDRGTSGANVLTF. CDR3 nucleotides: TGTGCCAGCAGTTACGAGCGGGACAGGGGAACCTCTGGGGCCAACGTCCTGACTTTC.

This clonotype was detected ten times or more. V usage is TRBV9 and J usage is TRBJ2-3; TRBD2 matches 11 bases. CDR1 is SGDLS and CDR2 is YYNGEE in the germline V gene. CDR3 length: 16 residues. Losses at the gene ends were 4 bases for V and 2 bases for J; bases not matched to a gene: 6. CDR3 in DNA: TGTGCCAGCAGCTTGTCTAGCGGGGGGATCACAGATACGCAGTATTTT. Translated, it gives CASSLSSGGITDTQYF.

The chain links TRBV7-2 to TRBJ1-1; D unresolved. Germline V gene lookup returns CDR1 SGHTA and CDR2 FQGNSA. This CDR3 has 16 amino acids. The V and J ends lost 0 bases and 4 bases respectively, with 15 bases between them. The CDR3 DNA follows: TGTGCCAGCAGCTTAGCCCCTGTACGATCGGGCACTGAAGCTTTCTTT. It specifies CASSLAPVRSGTEAFF.

The table lists this clonotype with a few counts. The chain has TRBV7-8 and TRBJ1-2; 9 positions match TRBD1. The V gene's germline CDR1 is SGHVS and CDR2 FQNEAQ. The CDR3 has 15 residues. Trimming at V came to 7 bases and at J to 6 bases, leaving 12 bases not matched to a gene. CDR3 loop: CASTQVPGQGDGYTF. CDR3 nucleotides: TGTGCCAGCACCCAGGTCCCGGGACAGGGAGATGGCTACACCTTC. The entire variable domain, with the rest obtained from reference TRBV7-8 and TRBJ1-2, is as follows: GAGVSQSPRYKVAKRGQDVALRCDPISGHVSLFWYQQALGQGPEFLTYFQNEAQLDKSGLPSDRFFAERPEGSVSTLKIQRTQQEDSAVYLCASTQVPGQGDGYTFGSGTRLTVV.

There are a few counts of this clonotype. The CDR3 DNA follows: TGTGCCAGCAGCTTGGGGACAGGGGGCTCGGATCAGCCCCAGCATTTT. Its translation: CASSLGTGGSDQPQHF. The J gene is TRBJ1-5, the V gene TRBV7-6; TRBD1 agrees at 12 bases. Germline CDR1 is SGHVS and CDR2 is FNYEAQ. The junction had 5 bases not matched to a gene; V was cut back by 3 bases and J by 5 bases. This CDR3 comprises 16 residues.

Many counts were recorded for this clonotype. The V gene is TRBV4-1, the J gene TRBJ1-1, with D possibly TRBD1 on 6 matching bases. The CDR3 has 14 residues. V lost 0 bases and J lost 4, with 9 bases in between. Germline CDR1 and CDR2: MGHRA and YSYEKL. CDR3 coding DNA: TGCGCCAGCAGCCAAGAGGGGGCTGTCACTGAAGCTTTCTTT. It codes for CASSQEGAVTEAFF.

Many counts were recorded for this clonotype. The genes are TRBV13 and TRBJ1-1; tentative D call: TRBD1 (6 bases). Trimming cost V 5 bases and J 1 base, with 14 bases left between them. The CDR3 runs to 15 residues. The germline CDR1 and CDR2 sequences are PRHDT and FYEKMQ (reference sequence). In nucleotides, the CDR3 is TGTGCCAGCAGCGCAGGGGACGGAGCGAACACTGAAGCTTTCTTT. This codes for CASSAGDGANTEAFF.

This clonotype was seen many times. The chain uses TRBV28 and TRBJ2-1, with 7 bases identical to TRBD2. Trimming took 7 bases from V and 6 from J; bases not matched to a gene: 12. This CDR3 is 15 amino acids long. Germline CDR1 reads MDHEN; CDR2 reads SYDVKM. In nucleotides, the CDR3 is TGTGCCAGCACTGGGGGAGGGTTTTCTTCCAATGAGCAGTTCTTC. Its protein is CASTGGGFSSNEQFF.

The J gene is TRBJ2-3, the V gene TRBV15, with 9 bases that match TRBD2. Unmatched junction bases numbered 6, after V lost 7 bases and J lost 4 bases. The CDR3 has 14 amino acids. Germline V CDR1 and CDR2: LNHNV, YYDKDF (reference sequence). Written as DNA, the CDR3 is TGTGCCACCAATTCGCGGGGGGGATCAGATACGCAGTATTTT. Protein sequence: CATNSRGGSDTQYF.

The V gene is TRBV9, the J gene TRBJ1-6; 7 bases map to TRBD1. V shed 3 bases, J shed 8 bases, and the junction held 5 bases outside the gene matches. The CDR3 contains 14 residues. CDR1 and CDR2 from the germline V gene are SGDLS and YYNGEE. This CDR3 reads CASSGGGPDSPLHF. The CDR3 nucleotides read TGTGCCAGCAGCGGAGGGGGCCCGGATTCACCCCTCCACTTT.